This T cell receptor beta chain emerged from a study of cytomegalovirus exposure and HLA in healthy donors. This CDR3 spans 17 amino acids. V lost 0 bases, J lost 8 bases, and 12 bases stayed unmatched. Germline CDR1 and CDR2: SGHDN and FVKESK. The PCR was carried out with 60 Vbeta primers and 13 Jbeta primers. Assay: immunoSEQ multiplex PCR; the TCRdb copy retains only in-frame clones and omits some. This table has around 99,000 clones, around 82% appearing once. With respect to this clone: Its cognate antigen is unknown.

Whole-study results and caveats: The number of N-insertions in an Asian-associated ancestry cluster was reportedly below the roughly 700-donor mean in a later analysis. A few chains tied to CMV proved CMV antigen-specific in vitro. Most of the TCR beta V segments (in an earlier analysis) were productive either about 90% or about 30% of the time.

The clonotype originates from a man aged 35 to 55 in good health and CMV-seronegative. Sequencing input: PBMCs. The J gene is TRBJ2-1, the V gene TRBV14; TRBD2 matches at 8 bases. Here the CDR3 reads CASSQDLPAGARDEQFF. As DNA, the CDR3 is TGTGCCAGCAGCCAAGATCTTCCAGCGGGAGCGCGGGATGAGCAGTTCTTC.